The clone carrying this T cell receptor beta chain was seen a few times. No antigen is known for it. Profiling relied on immunoSEQ multiplex PCR, and the TCRdb table lists in-frame clones only, not all of them. This sample has around 4,800 clones, with about two thirds found just once. The sample comes from a study of CD8 T cell repertoires and HIV-1 epitope variants. Across the study: Control wells had CMV/EBV/flu peptides, negative Ebola AY9, or no peptide. Epitopes were three Gag families plus Nef HW9 and YT9. 1M T cells were kept uncultured as a baseline. Overall study results and limits: No clonotypes responded to the TAALDMSHF plasma variant; about five recognized KF9, one HW9.

Specimen: cultured CD8+ T cells derived from PBMCs. The source of this sequence is a male donor with HIV.

The DNA for the CDR3 is TGCGCCAGCAGCCTTGGGACAGGGTCTAACTATGGCTACACCTTC. Protein: CASSLGTGSNYGYTF. V usage is TRBV4-1 and J usage is TRBJ1-2; 9 nucleotides align to TRBD1. J was trimmed by 0 bases and V by 4 bases; bases with no gene match: 3. The CDR3 contains 15 residues. Germline V gene lookup returns CDR1 MGHRA and CDR2 YSYEKL.